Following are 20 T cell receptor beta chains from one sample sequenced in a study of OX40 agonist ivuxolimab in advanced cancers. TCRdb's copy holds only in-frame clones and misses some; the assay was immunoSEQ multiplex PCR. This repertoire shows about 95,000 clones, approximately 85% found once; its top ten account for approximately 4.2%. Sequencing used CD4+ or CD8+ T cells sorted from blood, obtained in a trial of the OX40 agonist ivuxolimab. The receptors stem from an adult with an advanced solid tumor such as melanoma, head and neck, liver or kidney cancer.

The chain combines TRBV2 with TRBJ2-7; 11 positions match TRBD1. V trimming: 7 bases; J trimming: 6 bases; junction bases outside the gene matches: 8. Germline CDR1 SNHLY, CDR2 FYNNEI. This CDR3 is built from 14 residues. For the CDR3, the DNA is TGTGCCAGCACCCCATGGACAGGGGGCGGCGAGCAGTACTTC. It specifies CASTPWTGGGEQYF.

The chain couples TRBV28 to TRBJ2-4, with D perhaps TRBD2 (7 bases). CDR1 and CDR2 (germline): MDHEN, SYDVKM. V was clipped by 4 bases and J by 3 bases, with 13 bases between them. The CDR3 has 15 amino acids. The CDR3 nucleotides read TGTGCCAGCAGTTGGTGGGAGGGGGGCAAAAACATTCAGTACTTC. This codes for CASSWWEGGKNIQYF.

This chain's CDR3 is CASSLDGYEQYF. Written as DNA, the CDR3 is TGTGCCAGCAGCTTAGACGGCTACGAGCAGTACTTC. The V call is TRBV11-3, the J call TRBJ2-7; no reliable D call. The CDR3 sequence is 12 residues long. Deletions cut 0 bases from V and 3 bases from J, with 3 bases between. The germline V gene has CDR1 SGHNT and CDR2 YENEEA.

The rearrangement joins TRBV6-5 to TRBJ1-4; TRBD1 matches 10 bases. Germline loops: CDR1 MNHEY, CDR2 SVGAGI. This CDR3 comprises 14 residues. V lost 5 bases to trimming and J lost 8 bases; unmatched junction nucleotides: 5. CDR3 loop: CASSPGTGVEKLFF. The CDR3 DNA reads TGTGCCAGCAGTCCCGGGACAGGGGTAGAAAAACTGTTTTTT.

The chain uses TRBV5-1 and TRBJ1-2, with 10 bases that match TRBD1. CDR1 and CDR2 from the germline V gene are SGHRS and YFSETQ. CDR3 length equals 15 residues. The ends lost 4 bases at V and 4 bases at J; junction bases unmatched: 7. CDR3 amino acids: CASSDPGQGPYGYTF. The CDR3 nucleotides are TGCGCCAGCAGCGATCCGGGACAGGGGCCCTATGGCTACACCTTC.

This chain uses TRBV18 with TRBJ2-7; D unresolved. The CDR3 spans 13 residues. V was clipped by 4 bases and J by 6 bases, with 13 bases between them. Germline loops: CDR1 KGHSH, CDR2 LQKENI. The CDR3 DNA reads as TGTGCCAGCTCACGAATCCACGGCGGCGAGCAGTACTTC. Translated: CASSRIHGGEQYF. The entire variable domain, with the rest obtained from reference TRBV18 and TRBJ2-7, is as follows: NAGVMQNPRHLVRRRGQEARLRCSPMKGHSHVYWYRQLPEEGLKFMVYLQKENIIDESGMPKERFSAEFPKEGPSILRIQQVVRGDSAAYFCASSRIHGGEQYFGPGTRLTVT.

In DNA form, the CDR3 reads TGTGCCAGCAGTTTGCGCAGACTCAATCAGCCCCAGCATTTT. Its protein product is CASSLRRLNQPQHF. V is TRBV28 and J is TRBJ1-5; D is unresolved. The CDR3 covers 14 residues. From germline, CDR1 is MDHEN and CDR2 SYDVKM. Trimming pared 3 bases from V and 3 bases from J, leaving 9 bases between.

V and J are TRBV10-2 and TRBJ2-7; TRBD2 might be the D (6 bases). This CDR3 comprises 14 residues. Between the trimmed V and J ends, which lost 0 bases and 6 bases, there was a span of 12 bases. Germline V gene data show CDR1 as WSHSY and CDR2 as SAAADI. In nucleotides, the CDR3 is TGCGCCAGCAGTGAGTCCGGGGGTGATGGCGAGCAGTACTTC. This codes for CASSESGGDGEQYF.

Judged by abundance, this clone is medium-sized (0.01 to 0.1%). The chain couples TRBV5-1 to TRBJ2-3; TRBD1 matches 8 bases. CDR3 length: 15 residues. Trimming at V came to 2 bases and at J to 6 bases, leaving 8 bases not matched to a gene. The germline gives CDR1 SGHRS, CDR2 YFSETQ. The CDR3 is CASSLEQGGWDTQYF. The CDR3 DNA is TGCGCCAGCAGCTTAGAACAGGGGGGATGGGATACGCAGTATTTT.

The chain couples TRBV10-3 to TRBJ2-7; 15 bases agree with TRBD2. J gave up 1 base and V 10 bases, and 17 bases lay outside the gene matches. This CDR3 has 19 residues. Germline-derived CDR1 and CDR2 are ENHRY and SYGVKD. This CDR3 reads CATNVGTSGRSSSSYEQYF. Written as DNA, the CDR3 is TGTGCCACCAACGTGGGGACTAGCGGGAGGTCTTCGTCGTCCTACGAGCAGTACTTC.

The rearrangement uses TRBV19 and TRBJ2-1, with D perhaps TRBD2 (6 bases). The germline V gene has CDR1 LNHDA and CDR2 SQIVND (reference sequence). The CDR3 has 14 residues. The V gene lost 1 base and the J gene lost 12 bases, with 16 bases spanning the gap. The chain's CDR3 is CASSIGVPGDWQFF. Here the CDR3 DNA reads TGTGCCAGTAGTATAGGAGTACCGGGGGATTGGCAGTTCTTC.

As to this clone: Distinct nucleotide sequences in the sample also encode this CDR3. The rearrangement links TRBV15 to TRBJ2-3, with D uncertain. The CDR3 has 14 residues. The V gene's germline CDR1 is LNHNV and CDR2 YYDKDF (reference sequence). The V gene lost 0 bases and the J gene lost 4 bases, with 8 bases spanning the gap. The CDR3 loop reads CATSRDLTSDTQYF. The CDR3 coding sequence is TGTGCCACCAGCAGAGATCTCACTTCAGATACGCAGTATTTT.

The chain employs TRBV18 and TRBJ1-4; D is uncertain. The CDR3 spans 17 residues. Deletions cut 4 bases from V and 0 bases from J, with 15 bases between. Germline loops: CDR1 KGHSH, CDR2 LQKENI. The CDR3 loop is CASSRRSSDATNEKLFF. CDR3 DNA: TGTGCCAGCTCACGCCGGTCGAGCGACGCAACTAATGAAAAACTGTTTTTT. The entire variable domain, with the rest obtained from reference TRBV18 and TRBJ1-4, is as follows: NAGVMQNPRHLVRRRGQEARLRCSPMKGHSHVYWYRQLPEEGLKFMVYLQKENIIDESGMPKERFSAEFPKEGPSILRIQQVVRGDSAAYFCASSRRSSDATNEKLFFGSGTQLSVL.

CDR3 protein: CASSLVGGLGTDTQYF. CDR3 nucleotide sequence: TGTGCCAGCAGCTTAGTTGGCGGGCTAGGCACAGATACGCAGTATTTT. This rearrangement joins TRBV7-2 to TRBJ2-3; D perhaps matches TRBD2 (5 bases). In germline, CDR1 is SGHTA, CDR2 FQGNSA. The length of the CDR3 is 16 residues. Trimming cost V 1 base and J 1 base, with 12 bases left between them. Drawing the rest from reference TRBV7-2 and TRBJ2-3, the complete variable domain is GAGVSQSPSNKVTEKGKDVELRCDPISGHTALYWYRQSLGQGLEFLIYFQGNSAPDKSGLPSDRFSAERTGGSVSTLTIQRTQQEDSAVYLCASSLVGGLGTDTQYFGPGTRLTVL.

This CDR3 is CASSIVGNEQFF. CDR3 nucleotide sequence: TGTGCCAGTAGTATAGTTGGGAATGAGCAGTTCTTC. The chain joins TRBV19 to TRBJ2-1; D not resolved. Trimming pared 1 base from V and 7 bases from J, leaving 5 bases between. The CDR3 sequence is 12 residues long. The germline V gene encodes CDR1 LNHDA and CDR2 SQIVND (reference sequence).

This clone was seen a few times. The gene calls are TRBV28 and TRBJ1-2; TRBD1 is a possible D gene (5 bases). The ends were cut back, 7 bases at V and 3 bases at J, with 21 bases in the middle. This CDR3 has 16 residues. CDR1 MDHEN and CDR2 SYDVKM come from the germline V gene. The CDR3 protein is CASTFEPGKEDYGYTF. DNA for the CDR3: TGTGCCAGCACCTTCGAACCAGGGAAGGAGGACTATGGCTACACCTTC.

DNA for the CDR3: TGTGCCAGCAGGTCAACCGGGGAACTGTTTTTT. This encodes CASRSTGELFF. V and J are TRBV7-3 and TRBJ1-4, with unresolved D. The germline V gene encodes CDR1 SGHTA and CDR2 FQGTGA. With 6 bases removed from V and 12 bases from J, the gap between germline ends came to 11 bases. The CDR3 runs to 11 residues.

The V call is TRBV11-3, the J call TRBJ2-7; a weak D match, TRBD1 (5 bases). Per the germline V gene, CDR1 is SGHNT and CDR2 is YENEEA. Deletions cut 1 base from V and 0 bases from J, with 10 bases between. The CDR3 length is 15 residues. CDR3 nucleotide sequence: TGTGCCAGCAGCTTAGGGGGTGGGGCCTCCTACGAGCAGTACTTC. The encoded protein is CASSLGGGASYEQYF. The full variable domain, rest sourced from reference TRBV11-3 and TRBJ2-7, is EAGVVQSPRYKIIEKKQPVAFWCNPISGHNTLYWYLQNLGQGPELLIRYENEEAVDDSQLPKDRFSAERLKGVDSTLKIQPAELGDSAVYLCASSLGGGASYEQYFGPGTRLTVT.

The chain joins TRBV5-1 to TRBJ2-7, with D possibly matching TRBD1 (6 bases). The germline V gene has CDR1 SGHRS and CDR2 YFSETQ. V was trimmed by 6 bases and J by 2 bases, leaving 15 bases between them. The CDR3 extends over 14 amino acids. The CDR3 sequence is CASNSGVEPYEQYF. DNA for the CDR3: TGCGCCAGCAACTCAGGGGTGGAGCCCTACGAGCAGTACTTC.

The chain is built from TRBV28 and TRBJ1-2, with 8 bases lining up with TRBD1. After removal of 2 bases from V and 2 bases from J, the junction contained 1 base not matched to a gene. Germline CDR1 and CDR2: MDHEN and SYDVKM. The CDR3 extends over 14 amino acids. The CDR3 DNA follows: TGTGCCAGCAGTTTAAGGGACAGGAACTATGGCTACACCTTC. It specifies CASSLRDRNYGYTF.